This T cell receptor beta chain appears in the sequencing data of a study of identical twins. This clonotype appeared many times. Germline V gene data show CDR1 as DFQATT and CDR2 as SNEGSKA (reference sequence). This CDR3 is 15 amino acids long. Trimming left V 3 bases short and J 1 base short, with 15 bases between. TCRdb itself ran the 5' RACE reads through MiXCR, one entry per CDR3 protein. Of approximately 680,000 distinct CDR3 sequences in the sample, about 7.1% are singletons; the top ten hold about 1.6%. In addition, the sample was reused for a study of yellow fever vaccine responses in identical twins.

This chain joins TRBV20-1 and TRBJ1-1; no firm D call. This receptor was taken from a woman aged 18-29 years in good health. Sequencing was performed on PBMCs. The CDR3 DNA reads as TGCAGTGCTAGGCCCGGTAAAACTCGGAACACTGAAGCTTTCTTT. Encoded protein: CSARPGKTRNTEAFF.